A single sample is the source of the 21 T cell receptor beta chains below, sequenced in a study of T and B cells in COVID-19 patients. TRB rearrangements were amplified by multiplex PCR with BIOMED2 TRB-A/B primers. TCRdb independently ran MiXCR on the multiplex PCR reads; one entry per CDR3 protein. The sample has roughly 23,000 distinct CDR3 sequences, 25% to 35% seen once. TRB was amplified from about 260-540 ng of blood genomic DNA. Sequenced sample: blood. These receptors all stem from a human donor who had recovered from COVID-19.

The genes are TRBV6-5 and TRBJ1-4; D possibly corresponds to TRBD1 (5 bases). In germline, CDR1 is MNHEY, CDR2 SVGAGI. V was cut by 6 bases and J by 0 bases, with 17 bases left in between. There are 17 residues in the CDR3. The CDR3 region has the DNA TGTGCCAGCAGCGGACCTCAACAGGATACAACTAATGAAAAACTGTTTTTT. Its protein is CASSGPQQDTTNEKLFF.

The V call is TRBV12-3 or TRBV12-4, the J call TRBJ2-7; D remains ambiguous. Trimming left V 6 bases short and J 7 bases short, with 13 bases between. The CDR3 is 12 residues long. CDR3: CASSRTLDEQYF. In DNA form, the CDR3 reads TGTGCCAGCAGCCGGACGTTGGATGAGCAGTACTTC.

This clonotype has a single count. This chain links TRBV5-1 with TRBJ2-3; 7 bases fit TRBD2. Trimming took 7 bases from V and 4 from J; bases not matched to a gene: 15. The CDR3 covers 16 residues. Germline V lookup: CDR1 SGHRS, CDR2 YFSETQ. The CDR3 region is CASRLRGGSGADTQYF. As DNA, the CDR3 is TGCGCCAGCCGACTTCGTGGCGGGAGTGGAGCAGATACGCAGTATTTT.

This clonotype was found a few times. The V and J genes are TRBV30 and TRBJ2-2; no clear D. The CDR3 consists of 13 residues. Trimming took 1 base from V and 5 from J, leaving 8 bases between them. Germline values: CDR1 GTSNPN, CDR2 SVGIG (reference sequence). For the CDR3, the DNA is TGTGCCTGGAGTGCGGGCCTAACCGGGGAGCTGTTTTTT. Translating it yields CAWSAGLTGELFF.

The sample holds a few counts of this clonotype. The rearrangement uses TRBV11-1 and TRBJ2-5; TRBD1 might be the D (6 bases). From germline, CDR1 is SGHAT and CDR2 FQDESV (reference sequence). V dropped 6 bases and J dropped 4 bases, with 18 bases sitting between them. The CDR3 covers 15 residues. Here the CDR3 reads CASRPWAGEGETQYF. The CDR3 DNA follows: TGTGCCAGCAGACCCTGGGCAGGGGAAGGAGAGACCCAGTACTTC.

In the case of this clonotype: A much larger clone sits a single nucleotide away, making a read error possible. This chain links TRBV6-5 with TRBJ2-7; TRBD1 matches 7 bases. Unmatched junction bases numbered 8, after V lost 4 bases and J lost 2 bases. Per germline, CDR1 MNHEY and CDR2 SVGAGI. This CDR3 spans 15 amino acids. The CDR3 reads CASSSQGDSTYEQYF. In DNA form, the CDR3 reads TGTGCCAGCAGTTCCCAGGGGGACAGCACCTACGAGCAGTACTTC.

V gene TRBV20-1 combines with J gene TRBJ2-5; D is unresolved. V lost 6 bases, J lost 2 bases, and 7 bases lay in between. The length of the CDR3 is 11 residues. Germline V lookup: CDR1 DFQATT, CDR2 SNEGSKA (reference sequence). The DNA for the CDR3 is TGCAGTGCACCCCGTCAAGAGACCCAGTACTTC. Protein: CSAPRQETQYF.

The chain employs TRBV30 and TRBJ2-4; D is unresolved. The CDR3 consists of 11 residues. The V and J ends lost 7 bases and 6 bases respectively, with 10 bases between them. CDR1 and CDR2 (germline): GTSNPN, SVGIG (reference sequence). The DNA for the CDR3 is TGTGCCTCGGAGTGGGTAAACATTCAGTACTTC. Its protein is CASEWVNIQYF.

This clonotype was seen at least ten times. The V call is TRBV30, the J call TRBJ1-2, with D unclear. CDR1 and CDR2 (germline): GTSNPN, SVGIG (reference sequence). V dropped 2 bases and J dropped 8 bases, with 30 bases sitting between them. CDR3 length: 18 residues. CDR3 DNA sequence: TGTGCCTGGAGTCCCACCAACCTGTTTTCTGTGAGAGGTGGAGGCTACACCTTC. It codes for CAWSPTNLFSVRGGGYTF.

This clonotype is labeled medium-sized. V usage is TRBV19 and J usage is TRBJ2-2, with a tentative D call TRBD2 (5 bases). V lost 4 bases to trimming and J lost 4 bases, with 13 bases between them. This CDR3 comprises 15 residues. Germline V gene sequence: CDR1 LNHDA, CDR2 SQIVND (reference sequence). The CDR3 DNA reads TGTGCCAGTAGTACACTACTAGTAAGCACCGGGGAGCTGTTTTTT. Encoded protein: CASSTLLVSTGELFF.

The genes are TRBV10-3 and TRBJ2-3; TRBD2 matches 8 bases. Per the germline V gene, CDR1 is ENHRY and CDR2 is SYGVKD. This CDR3 comprises 15 residues. After removal of 3 bases from V and 2 bases from J, the junction contained 4 bases not matched to a gene. The CDR3 spells CAISDGLAPTDTQYF. CDR3 nucleotide sequence: TGTGCCATCAGTGACGGACTAGCTCCCACAGATACGCAGTATTTT.

The genes are TRBV7-3 and TRBJ2-3; D is perhaps TRBD2 (5 bases). Per the germline V gene, CDR1 is SGHTA and CDR2 is FQGTGA. This CDR3 has 15 residues. Trimming pared 0 bases from V and 1 base from J, leaving 8 bases between. As DNA, the CDR3 is TGTGCCAGCAGCTTAACTAGCGAGGGCACAGATACGCAGTATTTT. Translated, it gives CASSLTSEGTDTQYF. The full variable domain, its missing parts supplied by reference TRBV7-3 and TRBJ2-3, is GAGVSQTPSNKVTEKGKYVELRCDPISGHTALYWYRQSLGQGPEFLIYFQGTGAADDSGLPNDRFFAVRPEGSVSTLKIQRTERGDSAVYLCASSLTSEGTDTQYFGPGTRLTVL.

The chain has TRBV11-3 and TRBJ2-7, with 9 bases lining up with TRBD2. The CDR3 loop spans 17 amino acids. Looked up from germline, CDR1 is SGHNT and CDR2 is YENEEA. Trimming removed 3 bases from V and 7 bases from J; junction bases left unmatched: 16. This CDR3 is CASSFLFGGGVHNEQYF. The CDR3 DNA sequence: TGTGCCAGCAGCTTTTTATTCGGCGGGGGGGTTCATAATGAGCAGTACTTC.

This chain joins TRBV20-1 and TRBJ2-3; 7 bases match TRBD2. Germline lookup yields CDR1 DFQATT and CDR2 SNEGSKA (reference sequence). The CDR3 spans 17 residues. The trim removed 0 bases at V and 1 base at J, leaving 10 bases unmatched. In nucleotides, the CDR3 is TGCAGTGCTAGAGATCTTACTAGCGACCTCCGCACAGATACGCAGTATTTT. It specifies CSARDLTSDLRTDTQYF.

This clonotype was seen a single time. The chain recombines TRBV14 with TRBJ1-1; TRBD1 might be the D (5 bases). The CDR3 is 15 amino acids. Trimming stripped 4 bases from V and 3 bases from J, with 15 bases between. Germline CDR1 is SGHDN and CDR2 is FVKESK. CDR3 DNA sequence: TGTGCCAGCAGCCCTTTGGAGGGGTTGGACACTGAAGCTTTCTTT. It encodes CASSPLEGLDTEAFF.

The gene calls are TRBV5-6 and TRBJ2-7; D ambiguous. The CDR3 has 14 amino acids. Deletions cut 4 bases from V and 2 bases from J, with 13 bases between. Germline values: CDR1 SGHDT, CDR2 YYEEEE. In DNA, the CDR3 is TGTGCCAGCAGCGGCCCGGCGGTGGCCTACGAGCAGTACTTC. The encoded protein is CASSGPAVAYEQYF.

The V call is TRBV11-1, the J call TRBJ1-1, with 8 bases that match TRBD1. Germline-derived CDR1 and CDR2 are SGHAT and FQDESV (reference sequence). J was trimmed by 5 bases and V by 5 bases; bases with no gene match: 7. This CDR3 comprises 14 residues. The CDR3 reads CASSPGQGRTEAFF. CDR3 nucleotide sequence: TGTGCCAGCAGCCCCGGACAGGGACGAACTGAAGCTTTCTTT. Complete variable domain (other parts from reference TRBV11-1 and TRBJ1-1): EAEVAQSPRYKITEKSQAVAFWCDPISGHATLYWYRQILGQGPELLVQFQDESVVDDSQLPKDRFSAERLKGVDSTLKIQPAELGDSAMYLCASSPGQGRTEAFFGQGTRLTVV.

This clonotype was seen only once. The chain links TRBV29-1 to TRBJ2-7, with 12 bases lining up with TRBD2. Trimming at V came to 7 bases and at J to 6 bases, leaving 4 bases not matched to a gene. The CDR3 is 12 amino acids. Germline V gene lookup returns CDR1 SQVTM and CDR2 ANQGSEA. The CDR3 region is CSGGLAGPEQYF. CDR3 nucleotide sequence: TGCAGCGGGGGACTAGCGGGCCCCGAGCAGTACTTC.

This clonotype has only a few counts. This sequence joins TRBV10-3 and TRBJ2-7, with D uncertain. Per germline, CDR1 ENHRY and CDR2 SYGVKD. The CDR3 length is 13 residues. V lost 0 bases and J 7 bases, leaving 10 bases between the germline ends. The CDR3 sequence is CAISESSVGEQYF. In DNA, the CDR3 is TGTGCCATCAGTGAGTCGTCGGTGGGAGAGCAGTACTTC.

This clonotype was detected only a few times. The CDR3 here is CASAVDNYGYTF. As DNA, the CDR3 is TGTGCCAGTGCCGTGGATAACTATGGCTACACCTTC. The chain couples TRBV19 to TRBJ1-2; D call uncertain. The CDR3 length is 12 residues. Between the trimmed V and J ends, which lost 8 bases and 1 base, there was a span of 8 bases. Germline V gene data show CDR1 as LNHDA and CDR2 as SQIVND (reference sequence).

This clonotype turned up a few times. J is TRBJ1-5 and V is TRBV27; D is possibly TRBD1 (6 bases). Germline V CDR1 and CDR2: MNHEY, SMNVEV (reference sequence). V lost 6 bases to trimming and J lost 6 bases, with 18 bases between them. This CDR3 spans 15 amino acids. As DNA, the CDR3 is TGTGCCAGCAGCCTTTTCTCAGGGGCGGGTCAGCCCCAGCATTTT. Amino acids: CASSLFSGAGQPQHF.